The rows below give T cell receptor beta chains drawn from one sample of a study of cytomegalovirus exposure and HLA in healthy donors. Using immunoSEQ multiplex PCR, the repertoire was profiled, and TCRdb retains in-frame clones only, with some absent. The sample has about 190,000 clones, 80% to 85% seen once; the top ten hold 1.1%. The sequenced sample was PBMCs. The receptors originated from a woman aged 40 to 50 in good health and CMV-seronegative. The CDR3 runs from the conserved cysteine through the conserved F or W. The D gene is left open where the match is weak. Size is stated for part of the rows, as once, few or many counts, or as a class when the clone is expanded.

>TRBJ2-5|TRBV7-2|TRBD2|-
CASSSGTSGQETQYF
TGTGCCAGCAGCTCGGGGACTAGCGGACAAGAGACCCAGTACTTC
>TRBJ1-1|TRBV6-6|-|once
CASSSTDRTNTEAFF
TGTGCCAGCAGTTCGACCGACAGGACGAACACTGAAGCTTTCTTT
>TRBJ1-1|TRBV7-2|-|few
CASSYSEVNTEAFF
TGTGCCAGCAGCTACTCTGAGGTGAACACTGAAGCTTTCTTT
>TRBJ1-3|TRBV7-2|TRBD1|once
CASSSQGGREGTIYF
TGTGCCAGCAGCTCTCAGGGGGGCCGGGAGGGCACCATATATTTT
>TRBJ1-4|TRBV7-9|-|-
CASSLDQAREKLFF
TGTGCCAGCAGCTTAGACCAGGCTCGGGAAAAACTGTTTTTT
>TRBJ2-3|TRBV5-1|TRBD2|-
CASSSWTSGFTDTQYF
TGCGCCAGCAGCTCCTGGACTAGCGGTTTCACAGATACGCAGTATTTT
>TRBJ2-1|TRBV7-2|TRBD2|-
CASSYSTGTSYNEQFF
TGTGCCAGCAGCTACTCAACCGGGACTAGCTACAATGAGCAGTTCTTC
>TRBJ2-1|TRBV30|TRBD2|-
CAWKGSGRIRGEDYNEQFF
TGTGCCTGGAAGGGTAGCGGGAGAATTCGCGGAGAGGACTACAATGAGCAGTTCTTC
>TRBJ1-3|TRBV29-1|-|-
CSVEGGGSGNTIYF
TGCAGCGTTGAAGGAGGGGGATCTGGAAACACCATATATTTT
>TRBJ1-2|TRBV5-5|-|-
CASSFVRGGYGYTF
TGTGCCAGCAGCTTCGTTCGCGGCGGCTATGGCTACACCTTC
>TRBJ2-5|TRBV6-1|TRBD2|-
CASSEGITSGSLETQYF
TGTGCCAGCAGTGAAGGAATAACTAGCGGGAGTTTAGAGACCCAGTACTTC
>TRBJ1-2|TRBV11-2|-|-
CASSLEGASRDGYTF
TGTGCCAGCAGCTTAGAGGGGGCCTCCCGGGATGGCTACACCTTC